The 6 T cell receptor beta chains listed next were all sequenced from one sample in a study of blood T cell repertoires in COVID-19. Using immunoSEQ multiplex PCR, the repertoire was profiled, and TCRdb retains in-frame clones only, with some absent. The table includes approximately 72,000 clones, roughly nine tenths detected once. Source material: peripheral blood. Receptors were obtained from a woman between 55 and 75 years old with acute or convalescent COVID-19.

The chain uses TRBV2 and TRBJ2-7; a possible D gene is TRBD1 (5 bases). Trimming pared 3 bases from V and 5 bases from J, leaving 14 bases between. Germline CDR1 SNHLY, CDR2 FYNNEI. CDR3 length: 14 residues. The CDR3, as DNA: TGTGCCAGCAGTGAGCGCAAAGGGGCCGACGAGCAGTACTTC. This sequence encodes CASSERKGADEQYF.

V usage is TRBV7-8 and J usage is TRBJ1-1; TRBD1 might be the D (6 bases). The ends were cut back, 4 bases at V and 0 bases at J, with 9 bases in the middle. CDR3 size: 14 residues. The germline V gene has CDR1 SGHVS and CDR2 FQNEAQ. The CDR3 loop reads CASSYDRLNTEAFF. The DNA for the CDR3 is TGTGCCAGCAGCTACGACAGGTTGAACACTGAAGCTTTCTTT.

The CDR3 spells CASSLSWTGRETQYF. In nucleotides, the CDR3 is TGTGCCAGCAGTTTATCGTGGACAGGGCGGGAGACCCAGTACTTC. The chain recombines TRBV27 with TRBJ2-5; 8 bases map to TRBD1. The trim removed 0 bases at V and 5 bases at J, leaving 5 bases unmatched. The germline gives CDR1 MNHEY, CDR2 SMNVEV (reference sequence). The CDR3 runs to 15 residues.

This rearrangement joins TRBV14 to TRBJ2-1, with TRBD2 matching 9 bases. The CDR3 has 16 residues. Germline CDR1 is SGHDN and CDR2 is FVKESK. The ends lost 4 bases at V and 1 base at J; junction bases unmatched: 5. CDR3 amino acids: CASSPERGASYNEQFF. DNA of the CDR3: TGTGCCAGCAGCCCTGAGCGGGGGGCTTCCTACAATGAGCAGTTCTTC.

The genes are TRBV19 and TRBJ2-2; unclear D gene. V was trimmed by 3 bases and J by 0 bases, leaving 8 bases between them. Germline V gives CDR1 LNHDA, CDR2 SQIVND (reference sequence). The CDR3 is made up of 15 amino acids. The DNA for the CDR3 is TGTGCCAGTAGTATTTCCAGCGCGAACACCGGGGAGCTGTTTTTT. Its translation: CASSISSANTGELFF.

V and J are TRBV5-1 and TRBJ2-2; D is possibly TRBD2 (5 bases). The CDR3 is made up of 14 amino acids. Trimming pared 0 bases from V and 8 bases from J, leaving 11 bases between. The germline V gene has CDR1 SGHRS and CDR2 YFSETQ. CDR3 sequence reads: CASSLGTTIGELFF. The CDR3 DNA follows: TGCGCCAGCAGCTTGGGGACGACTATAGGGGAGCTGTTTTTT.